The T cell receptor (beta chain) under discussion was sequenced for a study of graft-versus-host responses after intestinal transplantation. On the study more broadly: In this cohort, recipients had multivisceral, liver-intestinal, or isolated intestinal transplants.

The CDR3 sequence is 17 residues long. Germline assignment: CDR1 LGHNA and CDR2 YSLEER. With 0 bases removed from V and 0 bases from J, the gap between germline ends came to 12 bases. As regards this clone: Its antigen is unknown.

General study findings and limits: Where graft-donor T cell macrochimerism was present, patients had high graft-versus-host to host-versus-graft clonal ratios in allografts. Analysis identified GvH clones in recipient marrow, with some appearing first in ileum or blood.

Clones were sequenced by immunoSEQ multiplex PCR, and TCRdb holds only the in-frame ones, with some missing. The sample includes some 150,000 clones, roughly 91% of them seen just once. The receptor was derived from a human donor who received an intestinal transplant. V gene TRBV4-3 combines with J gene TRBJ2-1; D may be TRBD2 (5 bases). This sample comprised unstimulated CD4+ T cells sorted from spleen or lymph node cells, obtained before intestinal transplant. The CDR3 coding sequence is TGCGCCAGCAGCCAAGAAGCCTCGGGGAGCTCCTACAATGAGCAGTTCTTC. This sequence encodes CASSQEASGSSYNEQFF.